Listed below are T cell receptor beta chains from one sample, sequenced in a study of control samples from healthy donors and cancer patients. TCRdb's copy holds only in-frame clones and misses some; the assay was immunoSEQ multiplex PCR. The top ten clones hold 5% to 7% of a sample with roughly 150,000 clones, 93% of them seen once. The sequencing input was blood. All receptors come from a man younger than 35 in good health. CDR3s leave out the opening cysteine and the closing phenylalanine or tryptophan. Where a row states a size, it is once, few, many or the class of an expanded clone; other rows omit it.

abundance | j_gene | v_gene | CDR3aa
NA | TRBJ2-1 | TRBV27 | ASSSPISGTSGYNEQF
NA | TRBJ1-1 | TRBV5-6 | ASSKGHEAF
once | TRBJ1-1 | TRBV7-2 | ASSLGLWVEAF
NA | TRBJ2-2 | TRBV12-5 | ATPGQGNTGELF
NA | TRBJ2-2 | TRBV6-1 | ASSEGGYLAGELF
NA | TRBJ2-5 | TRBV5-6 | ASSRDGFQETQY
NA | TRBJ2-1 | TRBV4-3 | ASSQLAGAYNEQF
NA | TRBJ1-2 | TRBV7-9 | ASSRSGHKLYT
NA | TRBJ2-1 | TRBV4-1 | ASSQAGAVRGGDEQF
NA | TRBJ2-3 | TRBV3-1/TRBV3-2 | ASALGFRGSDTQY
NA | TRBJ1-5 | TRBV27 | ASSPGSNQPQH
NA | TRBJ1-2 | TRBV7-9 | VSSEQGYT
NA | TRBJ2-3 | TRBV30 | AWSGGGPGPDTQY
NA | TRBJ1-2 | TRBV28 | ASSLRPTNYGYT
NA | TRBJ1-1 | TRBV1 | TSSQDNPMNTEAF
NA | TRBJ1-2 | TRBV7-2 | ASSLVGQGITNYGYT
NA | TRBJ1-1 | TRBV28 | ASSSTGEAKAF
NA | TRBJ1-2 | TRBV10-2 | ASSLGSDGYT
NA | TRBJ2-7 | TRBV7-9 | ASSQKVTRYEQY
NA | TRBJ2-1 | TRBV11-2 | ASSFNEQF
NA | TRBJ2-6 | TRBV11-2 | ASSLEGPGANVLT
NA | TRBJ2-7 | TRBV4-2 | ASSQEEREVRYEQY
once | TRBJ2-7 | TRBV29-1 | SVEGRGLREQY
NA | TRBJ1-2 | TRBV9 | ASSGKKGGAYGYT
NA | TRBJ1-2 | TRBV3-1/TRBV3-2 | ASSQEGKHYGYT